The 20 T cell receptor beta chains given below trace back to one sample, sequenced in a study of graft-versus-host responses after intestinal transplantation. What these receptors recognize is not known. Here immunoSEQ multiplex PCR was the method, and the copy in TCRdb shows in-frame clones only, minus some. This sample has roughly 90,000 clones, with 75% to 95% found just once. Sequences were derived from unstimulated CD8+ T cells sorted from spleen or lymph node cells, sampled before intestinal transplant. The receptor set was obtained from a human donor who received an intestinal transplant.

The J gene is TRBJ1-4, the V gene TRBV12-5; D may be TRBD1 (5 bases). This CDR3 has 15 residues. V lost 0 bases and J lost 8, with 13 bases in between. The germline CDR1 and CDR2 sequences are LGHNT and FRNRAP. This chain's CDR3 is CASGLVYGTAEKLFF. The DNA of the CDR3 is TGTGCTAGTGGTTTGGTCTACGGGACGGCGGAAAAACTGTTTTTT. Filled out from reference TRBV12-5 and TRBJ1-4, the complete variable domain reads DARVTQTPRHKVTEMGQEVTMRCQPILGHNTVFWYRQTMMQGLELLAYFRNRAPLDDSGMPKDRFSAEMPDATLATLKIQPSEPRDSAVYFCASGLVYGTAEKLFFGSGTQLSVL.

V is TRBV13 and J is TRBJ2-1; TRBD2 matches at 8 bases. V shed 1 base and J 8 bases; nucleotides not matched to a gene: 10. The CDR3 loop spans 16 amino acids. Per the germline V gene, CDR1 is PRHDT and CDR2 is FYEKMQ (reference sequence). CDR3 amino acids: CASSLELRLANDEQFF. For the CDR3, the DNA is TGTGCCAGCAGCTTAGAATTGAGACTAGCGAACGATGAGCAGTTCTTC. The variable domain in full, completed from reference TRBV13 and TRBJ2-1, reads AAGVIQSPRHLIKEKRETATLKCYPIPRHDTVYWYQQGPGQDPQFLISFYEKMQSDKGSIPDRFSAQQFSDYHSELNMSSLELGDSALYFCASSLELRLANDEQFFGPGTRLTVL.

This chain joins TRBV9 and TRBJ2-1, with D unclear. V lost 0 bases, J lost 7 bases, and 5 bases lay in between. Germline CDR1 and CDR2: SGDLS and YYNGEE. The CDR3 sequence is 12 residues long. CDR3: CASSVAWNEQFF. The DNA of the CDR3 is TGTGCCAGCAGCGTAGCTTGGAATGAGCAGTTCTTC.

The chain links TRBV7-9 to TRBJ1-1; perhaps TRBD1 as D (5 bases). The germline V gene encodes CDR1 SEHNR and CDR2 FQNEAQ (reference sequence). The CDR3 contains 16 residues. Trimming removed 5 bases at V and 1 base at J, with 17 bases between. For the CDR3, the DNA is TGTGCCAGCAGCCCCTACCGGGGGGAGGAGAACACTGAAGCTTTCTTT. This gives the protein CASSPYRGEENTEAFF. Full variable domain (outside the CDR3, taken from reference TRBV7-9 and TRBJ1-1): DTGVSQNPRHKITKRGQNVTFRCDPISEHNRLYWYRQTLGQGPEFLTYFQNEAQLEKSRLLSDRFSAERPKGSFSTLEIQRTEQGDSAMYLCASSPYRGEENTEAFFGQGTRLTVV.

This clone was detected a few times. V is TRBV5-6 and J is TRBJ2-3; D gene ambiguous. Germline V gives CDR1 SGHDT, CDR2 YYEEEE. The CDR3 has 12 residues. The V gene lost 2 bases and the J gene lost 0 bases, with 1 base spanning the gap. The chain's CDR3 is CASSFSTDTQYF. DNA of the CDR3: TGTGCCAGCAGCTTTAGCACAGATACGCAGTATTTT.

This clone was seen once. Here the CDR3 reads CASSAKGEPQHF. The DNA for the CDR3 is TGTGCCAGCAGCGCCAAAGGTGAGCCCCAGCATTTT. The gene calls are TRBV9 and TRBJ1-5; no clear D gene. Germline CDR1 SGDLS, CDR2 YYNGEE. The V and J ends lost 3 bases and 8 bases respectively, with 9 bases between them. The CDR3 has 12 residues.

In regard to this clone: One end of the junction does not line up with germline, which may come from a read error. The rearrangement links TRBV18 to TRBJ1-1, with D possibly TRBD1 on 5 matching bases. The CDR3 runs to 14 residues. From germline, CDR1 is KGHSH and CDR2 LQKENI. The CDR3 loop is CASPPGPQGGESFF. The CDR3 nucleotides read TGTGCCAGCCCACCAGGACCGCAGGGTGGTGAGTCTTTCTTT.

V usage is TRBV7-7 and J usage is TRBJ2-2; D ambiguous. The CDR3 sequence is 11 residues long. Germline V gives CDR1 SSHAT, CDR2 FNYEAQ (reference sequence). V was trimmed by 5 bases and J by 5 bases, leaving 3 bases between them. The CDR3 DNA reads as TGTGCCAGCAGCGGTACCGGGGAGCTGTTTTTT. Translation: CASSGTGELFF.

The rearrangement uses TRBV4-1 and TRBJ2-1; possible D gene TRBD1, 6 bases. Germline loops: CDR1 MGHRA, CDR2 YSYEKL. Trimming removed 0 bases from V and 0 bases from J, with 9 bases in between. This CDR3 has 16 residues. The CDR3 here is CASSQDEGGSYNEQFF. Here the CDR3 DNA reads TGCGCCAGCAGCCAAGATGAAGGGGGCTCCTACAATGAGCAGTTCTTC.

The gene calls are TRBV19 and TRBJ2-1, with TRBD1 matching 9 bases. The CDR3 runs 15 residues. V gave up 6 bases and J gave up 8 bases; unmatched junction bases: 11. Germline loops: CDR1 LNHDA, CDR2 SQIVND (reference sequence). CDR3 in amino acids: CASSPGQGILYEQFF. CDR3 in DNA: TGTGCCAGTAGCCCCGGACAGGGGATTCTGTATGAGCAGTTCTTC.

The rearrangement joins TRBV5-6 to TRBJ2-1, with 10 bases matching TRBD1. Germline CDR1 SGHDT, CDR2 YYEEEE. This CDR3 has 15 residues. V gave up 3 bases and J gave up 7 bases; unmatched junction bases: 7. The CDR3 loop is CASSSGQGFGNEQFF. The CDR3 nucleotides read TGTGCCAGCAGCTCGGGACAGGGGTTTGGGAATGAGCAGTTCTTC.

This chain connects TRBV27 to TRBJ2-1, with TRBD1 matching over 7 bases. Germline V gene sequence: CDR1 MNHEY, CDR2 SMNVEV (reference sequence). This CDR3 has 14 residues. V dropped 7 bases and J dropped 2; count of bases not matched to a gene: 5. CDR3 sequence: CASNDRAAYNEQFF. CDR3 coding DNA: TGTGCCAGCAATGACAGGGCAGCCTACAATGAGCAGTTCTTC.

The chain joins TRBV5-1 to TRBJ2-7; a possible D gene is TRBD1 (5 bases). The CDR3 totals 15 residues. Trimming stripped 0 bases from V and 2 bases from J, with 12 bases between. Germline V gene lookup returns CDR1 SGHRS and CDR2 YFSETQ. The CDR3 nucleotides are TGCGCCAGCAGCTTGGTGGACACCGAAGCCTACGAGCAGTACTTC. It encodes CASSLVDTEAYEQYF.

J is TRBJ2-3 and V is TRBV5-1; no clear D. Germline values: CDR1 SGHRS, CDR2 YFSETQ. This CDR3 spans 14 amino acids. Trimming removed 7 bases from V and 0 bases from J, with 12 bases in between. DNA of the CDR3: TGCGCCAGCCATCCTTTTCCTAGCACAGATACGCAGTATTTT. This codes for CASHPFPSTDTQYF.

This clone has a handful of counts. This sequence joins TRBV28 and TRBJ1-5, with TRBD1 identical over 11 bases. Germline CDR1 MDHEN, CDR2 SYDVKM. V was pared by 5 bases and J by 4 bases, with 10 bases of the junction left unmatched. The CDR3 runs 17 residues. This CDR3 reads CASSLNLGTGGNQPQHF. As DNA, the CDR3 is TGTGCCAGCAGTCTCAACCTGGGGACAGGGGGTAATCAGCCCCAGCATTTT.

The genes are TRBV4-2 and TRBJ2-1; D gene ambiguous. The CDR3 is 17 amino acids. Germline V CDR1 and CDR2: LGHNA, YNFKEQ. V lost 3 bases and J 0 bases, leaving 15 bases between the germline ends. CDR3: CASSQTTSFPSYNEQFF. Here the CDR3 DNA reads TGTGCCAGCAGCCAGACGACCTCCTTCCCCTCCTACAATGAGCAGTTCTTC.

V gene TRBV2 combines with J gene TRBJ2-7, with no clear D. The CDR3 runs 13 residues. Trimming cost V 7 bases and J 3 bases, with 13 bases left between them. Germline CDR1 is SNHLY and CDR2 is FYNNEI. For the CDR3, the DNA is TGTGCCAGCATCCCCAGGTCGGGCTACGAGCAGTACTTC. It is translated as CASIPRSGYEQYF.

This clone ranks as medium-sized. The chain has TRBV5-4 and TRBJ1-2, with 7 bases lining up with TRBD1. V was clipped by 4 bases and J by 6 bases; unmatched bases: 12. The germline V gene encodes CDR1 SGHNT and CDR2 YYREEE (reference sequence). The CDR3 sequence is 15 residues long. The CDR3 is CASSRGTDQGNGYTF. CDR3 nucleotides: TGTGCCAGCAGCAGAGGGACAGACCAAGGAAATGGCTACACCTTC.

This sequence joins TRBV4-2 and TRBJ2-3; the match to TRBD2 covers 8 bases. The germline V gene has CDR1 LGHNA and CDR2 YNFKEQ. This CDR3 spans 15 amino acids. Trimming at V came to 3 bases and at J to 4 bases, leaving 6 bases not matched to a gene. The CDR3, as DNA: TGTGCCAGCAGCCAGACCCGGGGGGGGTCAGATACGCAGTATTTT. Translation gives CASSQTRGGSDTQYF.

The sample holds one count of this clone. This chain uses TRBV30 with TRBJ2-1, with D possibly TRBD2 on 5 matching bases. This CDR3 region has 13 residues. Germline-derived CDR1 and CDR2 are GTSNPN and SVGIG (reference sequence). V lost 0 bases and J 5 bases, leaving 8 bases between the germline ends. The CDR3 sequence: CAWSVSGNNEQFF. Written as DNA, the CDR3 is TGTGCCTGGAGTGTGTCGGGGAACAATGAGCAGTTCTTC.